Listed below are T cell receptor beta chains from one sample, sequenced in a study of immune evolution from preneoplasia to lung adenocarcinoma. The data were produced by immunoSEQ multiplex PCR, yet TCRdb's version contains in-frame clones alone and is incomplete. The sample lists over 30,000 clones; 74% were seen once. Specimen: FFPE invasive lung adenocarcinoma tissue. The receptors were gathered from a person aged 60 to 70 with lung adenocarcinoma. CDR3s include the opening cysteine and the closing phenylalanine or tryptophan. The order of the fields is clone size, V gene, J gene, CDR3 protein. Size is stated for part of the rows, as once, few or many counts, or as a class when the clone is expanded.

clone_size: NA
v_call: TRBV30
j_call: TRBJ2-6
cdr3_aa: CAWTGGGFSGANVLTF

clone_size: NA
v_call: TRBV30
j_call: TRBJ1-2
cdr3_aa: CAWSVQTYGYTF

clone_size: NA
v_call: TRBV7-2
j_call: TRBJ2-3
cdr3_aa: CASSLGPAGLSTDTQYF

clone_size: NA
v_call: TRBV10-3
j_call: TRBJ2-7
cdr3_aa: CAISDYPPAGSYEQYF

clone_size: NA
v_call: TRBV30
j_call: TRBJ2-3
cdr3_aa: CAWSVLRRRTDTQYF

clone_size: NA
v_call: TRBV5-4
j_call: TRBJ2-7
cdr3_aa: CASSQTSSGSYEQYF

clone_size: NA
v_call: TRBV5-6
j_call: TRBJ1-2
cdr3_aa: CASSLPTGNYGYTF

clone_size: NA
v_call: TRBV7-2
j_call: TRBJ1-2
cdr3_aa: CARRGKNGYTF

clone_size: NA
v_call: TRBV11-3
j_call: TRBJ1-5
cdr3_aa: CASSSYSNQPQHF

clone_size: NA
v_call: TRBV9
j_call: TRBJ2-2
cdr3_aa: CASSVLSDTGELFF

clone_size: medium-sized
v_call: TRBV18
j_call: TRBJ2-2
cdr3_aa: CASSPRTGITGELFF

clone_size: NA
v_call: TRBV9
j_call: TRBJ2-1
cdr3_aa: CASSIGQGPPSEQFF

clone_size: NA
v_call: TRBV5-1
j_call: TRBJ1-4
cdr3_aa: CASSFGGFNEKLFF

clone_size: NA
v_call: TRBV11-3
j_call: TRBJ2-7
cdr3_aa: CASSFPGGFYEQYF

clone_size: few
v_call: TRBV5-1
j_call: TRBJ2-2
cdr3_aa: CASSFLTSNTGELFF

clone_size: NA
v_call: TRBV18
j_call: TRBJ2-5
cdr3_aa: CASSPGQGQETQYF

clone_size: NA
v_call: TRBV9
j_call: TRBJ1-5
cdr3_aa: CASSSRQGQEPQHF

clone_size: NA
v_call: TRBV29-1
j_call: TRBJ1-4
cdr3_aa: CSVELRGKLGEKLFF

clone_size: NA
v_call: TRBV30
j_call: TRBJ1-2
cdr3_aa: CAWSGAGGYGYTF

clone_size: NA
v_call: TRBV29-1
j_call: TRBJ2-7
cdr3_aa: CSVATSGRADISYEQYF

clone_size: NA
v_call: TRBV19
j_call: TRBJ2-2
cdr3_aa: CASSVTGLNTGELFF

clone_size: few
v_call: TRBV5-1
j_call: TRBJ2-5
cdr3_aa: CASSSGQGLETQYF

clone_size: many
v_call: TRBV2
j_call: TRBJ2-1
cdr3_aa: CASSEALLLNEQFF

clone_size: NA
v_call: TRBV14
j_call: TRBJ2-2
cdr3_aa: CASSQELGNTGELFF

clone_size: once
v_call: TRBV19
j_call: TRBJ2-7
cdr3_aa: CASSMDRGHYEQYF

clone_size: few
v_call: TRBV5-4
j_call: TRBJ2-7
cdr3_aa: CASSGVAGAYEQYF

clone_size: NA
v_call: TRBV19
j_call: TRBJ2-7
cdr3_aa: CASSGTGVYEQYF

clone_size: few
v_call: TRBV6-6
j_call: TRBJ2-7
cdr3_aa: CASSSTSGSVTSEQYF

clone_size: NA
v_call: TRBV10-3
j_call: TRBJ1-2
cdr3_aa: CAITNLQGHGYTF

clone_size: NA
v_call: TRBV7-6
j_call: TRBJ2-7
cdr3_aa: CATSEGPSSYEQYF

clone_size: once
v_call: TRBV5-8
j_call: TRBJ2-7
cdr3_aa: CASSFRLATLWYEQYF

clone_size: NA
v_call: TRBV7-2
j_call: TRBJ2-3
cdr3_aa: CASSLQGPGLGDTQYF